These 13 T cell receptor beta chains originate from one sample sequenced in a study of response to subunit inactivated influenza vaccine. From the RT-PCR reads, TCRdb called clonotypes with MiXCR, one entry per CDR3 protein. The sample lists about 500,000 distinct CDR3 sequences, 15% to 20% occurring once. This sample comprised CD4+ T cells sorted from PBMCs, obtained roughly 24 months after vaccination. Source of these receptors: a man between 50 and 69 years old who received an inactivated influenza vaccine.

The rearrangement joins TRBV5-1 to TRBJ2-2, with 7 bases that match TRBD1. This CDR3 region has 15 residues. The germline V gene encodes CDR1 SGHRS and CDR2 YFSETQ. The trim removed 2 bases at V and 1 base at J, leaving 2 bases unmatched. The CDR3 sequence: CASSLPGGNTGELFF. CDR3 DNA sequence: TGCGCCAGCAGCTTACCAGGGGGGAACACCGGGGAGCTGTTTTTT.

This clonotype was picked up many times. The rearrangement links TRBV20-1 to TRBJ2-5; 7 bases agree with TRBD1. V lost 0 bases, J lost 2 bases, and 6 bases stayed unmatched. Looked up from germline, CDR1 is DFQATT and CDR2 is SNEGSKA (reference sequence). This CDR3 comprises 15 residues. CDR3 DNA: TGCAGTGCTAGAGATCAGAGGACAGGACAAGAGACCCAGTACTTC. Amino acids: CSARDQRTGQETQYF.

As to this clonotype: A read error is possible here, since a much larger clone lies one base away. The rearrangement uses TRBV12-3 or TRBV12-4 and TRBJ2-1, with unresolved D. This CDR3 is built from 11 residues. The CDR3: CASSPQNDQFF. In nucleotides, the CDR3 is TGTGCCAGCAGCCCCCAGAATGATCAGTTCTTC.

A few counts support this clonotype. The chain couples TRBV4-3 to TRBJ1-5; D is ambiguous. Germline V gene sequence: CDR1 LGHNA, CDR2 YSLEER. The ends were cut back, 1 base at V and 7 bases at J, with 8 bases in the middle. The CDR3 contains 13 residues. CDR3 region: CASSQGYGQPQHF. Here the CDR3 DNA reads TGCGCCAGCAGCCAAGGATATGGGCAGCCCCAGCATTTT.

The gene calls are TRBV5-1 and TRBJ1-6; the match to TRBD1 covers 8 bases. Looked up from germline, CDR1 is SGHRS and CDR2 is YFSETQ. The CDR3 sequence is 15 residues long. Trimming cost V 4 bases and J 9 bases; bases outside gene matches: 9. The CDR3: CASSAGQGVRSPLHF. CDR3 DNA sequence: TGCGCCAGCAGCGCCGGACAGGGAGTGCGTTCACCCCTCCACTTT.

This clonotype has ten or more counts. This chain links TRBV7-9 with TRBJ2-2, with TRBD1 matching 8 bases. Germline assignment: CDR1 SEHNR and CDR2 FQNEAQ (reference sequence). The CDR3 is 14 amino acids. Trimming took 4 bases from V and 5 from J; bases not matched to a gene: 3. The CDR3 sequence: CASSSRTGTGELFF. CDR3 nucleotides: TGTGCCAGCAGCTCAAGGACAGGGACCGGGGAGCTGTTTTTT.

This clonotype was detected a few times. This chain connects TRBV7-9 to TRBJ1-3, with 7 bases fitting TRBD1. CDR3 length: 16 amino acids. V gave up 0 bases and J gave up 0 bases; unmatched junction bases: 2. Germline CDR1 and CDR2: SEHNR and FQNEAQ (reference sequence). This chain's CDR3 is CASSLAGTDSGNTIYF. DNA of the CDR3: TGTGCCAGCAGCTTAGCTGGGACAGACTCTGGAAACACCATATATTTT.

There are a few counts of this clonotype. The gene calls are TRBV6-5 and TRBJ1-4; maybe TRBD1 (5 bases). This CDR3 has 14 amino acids. Between the trimmed V and J ends, which lost 2 bases and 7 bases, there was a span of 11 bases. The germline V gene encodes CDR1 MNHEY and CDR2 SVGAGI. CDR3 in amino acids: CASSYHGGGEKLFF. The DNA for the CDR3 is TGTGCCAGCAGTTACCACGGGGGGGGTGAAAAACTGTTTTTT.

This chain's CDR3 is CASSSDRGYSNQPQHF. Written as DNA, the CDR3 is TGTGCCAGCAGCTCGGACAGGGGATATAGCAATCAGCCCCAGCATTTT. V and J are TRBV12-3 or TRBV12-4 and TRBJ1-5, with 9 bases that match TRBD1. The CDR3 sequence is 16 residues long. The V segment lost 6 bases and the J segment 0 bases; nucleotides outside the gene matches: 6.

This clonotype was observed a few times. This chain joins TRBV4-3 and TRBJ2-1, with D perhaps matching TRBD1 (6 bases). The CDR3 is 16 amino acids. Germline assignment: CDR1 LGHNA and CDR2 YSLEER. V was pared by 0 bases and J by 3 bases, with 12 bases between. CDR3 sequence (DNA): TGCGCCAGCAGCCAAGAAGGGGGAAAACGCTACAATGAGCAGTTCTTC. It specifies CASSQEGGKRYNEQFF.

The chain is built from TRBV6-6 and TRBJ2-1; D gene unclear. The ends were cut back, 5 bases at V and 5 bases at J, with 7 bases in the middle. The germline CDR1 and CDR2 sequences are MNHNY and SVGAGI (reference sequence). CDR3 size: 12 residues. In nucleotides, the CDR3 is TGTGCCAGCAGTACCATGGACAATGAGCAGTTCTTC. Encoded protein: CASSTMDNEQFF.

The chain has TRBV29-1 and TRBJ2-3; D is ambiguous. The CDR3 runs to 15 residues. The germline gives CDR1 SQVTM, CDR2 ANQGSEA. Trimming removed 3 bases at V and 3 bases at J, with 16 bases between. The CDR3 sequence is CSVDTRLLSTDTQYF. Here the CDR3 DNA reads TGCAGCGTTGACACGCGGTTACTTTCGACAGATACGCAGTATTTT.

This clonotype was observed a handful of times. V gene TRBV7-6 combines with J gene TRBJ2-3, with 11 bases that match TRBD2. V lost 6 bases and J lost 4; bases outside the gene matches: 9. The CDR3 runs 16 residues. Germline V gene lookup returns CDR1 SGHVS and CDR2 FNYEAQ. The CDR3 bases are TGTGCCAGCAGTTTACTAGCGGGGGCAGATTCAGATACGCAGTATTTT. It codes for CASSLLAGADSDTQYF.